The 23 T cell receptor beta chains below all came from one sample that was sequenced in a study of T-cell reconstitution after alpha-beta-depleted transplantation in children. TCRbeta library preparation incorporated unique molecular identifiers. TCRdb re-analysed the PCR reads in MiXCR, keeping a single row per CDR3 protein. The sample carries 75,000 to 100,000 distinct CDR3 sequences, 8% to 9% recorded once. This material consisted of PBMCs from the stem cell graft donor, taken from the stem cell graft. The receptors shown here come from a human donor who donated a stem cell graft to a child with congenital amegakaryocytic thrombocytopenia.

This clonotype has a single count. V and J are TRBV24-1 and TRBJ2-7; 7 nucleotides agree with TRBD1. The CDR3 totals 15 residues. Germline V gives CDR1 KGHDR, CDR2 SFDVKD. V shed 5 bases and J 3 bases; nucleotides not matched to a gene: 9. CDR3 amino acids: CATSGTGTAHYEQYF. In nucleotides, the CDR3 is TGTGCCACCAGTGGGACCGGGACAGCTCACTACGAGCAGTACTTC.

This clonotype was seen ten or more times. J is TRBJ1-1 and V is TRBV20-1, with 8 bases aligning to TRBD1. CDR1 DFQATT and CDR2 SNEGSKA come from the germline V gene (reference sequence). CDR3 length: 13 residues. V gave up 6 bases and J gave up 1 base; unmatched junction bases: 4. CDR3 amino acids: CSAWTGRNTEAFF. CDR3 in DNA: TGCAGTGCGTGGACAGGGAGGAACACTGAAGCTTTCTTT.

This clonotype occurred many times. The chain couples TRBV3-1 to TRBJ2-1; the match to TRBD2 covers 14 bases. The V gene's germline CDR1 is LGHDT and CDR2 YNNKEL (reference sequence). CDR3 length: 16 amino acids. The V segment lost 7 bases and the J segment 7 bases; nucleotides outside the gene matches: 9. As DNA, the CDR3 is TGTGCCAGCACCCTGACTAGCGGGGGGGCCGGGAATGAGCAGTTCTTC. This codes for CASTLTSGGAGNEQFF.

This clonotype has a handful of counts. The chain couples TRBV5-6 to TRBJ2-1, with D possibly being TRBD1 or TRBD2 (5 bases each). CDR3 length equals 17 residues. Per germline, CDR1 SGHDT and CDR2 YYEEEE. Trimming took 4 bases from V and 9 from J, leaving 26 bases between them. The CDR3 loop is CASSPRRGGGGYVEQFF. As DNA, the CDR3 is TGTGCCAGCAGCCCCCGACGAGGTGGGGGTGGTTACGTTGAGCAGTTCTTC.

A few counts support this clonotype. The rearrangement uses TRBV18 and TRBJ2-7; 7 bases align to TRBD1. Looked up from germline, CDR1 is KGHSH and CDR2 is LQKENI. V shed 3 bases, J shed 4 bases, and the junction held 6 bases outside the gene matches. This CDR3 is built from 14 residues. The CDR3 loop reads CASSPTGMVYEQYF. The CDR3 DNA follows: TGTGCCAGCTCACCGACAGGGATGGTATACGAGCAGTACTTC.

This clonotype was seen at least ten times. The chain recombines TRBV10-3 with TRBJ2-1, with 8 bases identical to TRBD2. CDR1 and CDR2 from the germline V gene are ENHRY and SYGVKD. Trimming took 11 bases from V and 6 from J; bases not matched to a gene: 12. CDR3 size: 14 residues. The CDR3 DNA sequence: TGTGCCGCCATTAGCGGGGTAGGTTTCAATGAGCAGTTCTTC. Translated, it gives CAAISGVGFNEQFF.

This clonotype was counted many times. The genes are TRBV4-1 and TRBJ2-2; perhaps TRBD2 as D (5 bases). The germline V gene has CDR1 MGHRA and CDR2 YSYEKL. The V and J ends lost 3 bases and 3 bases respectively, with 11 bases between them. The CDR3 spans 15 residues. In DNA form, the CDR3 reads TGCGCCAGCAGCCACCGAGCGGAATACACCGGGGAGCTGTTTTTT. Amino acids: CASSHRAEYTGELFF.

This clonotype was detected ten times or more. This rearrangement joins TRBV5-1 to TRBJ2-7; D gene ambiguous. CDR1 is SGHRS, CDR2 YFSETQ, per germline. CDR3 length: 13 amino acids. The V end was cut by 0 bases, the J end by 6 bases, with 10 bases between. The CDR3 DNA sequence: TGCGCCAGCAGCTTGGAGGACCTTTCCGAGCAGTACTTC. Residues: CASSLEDLSEQYF.

This chain joins TRBV19 and TRBJ2-2; D is unclear. Looked up from germline, CDR1 is LNHDA and CDR2 is SQIVND (reference sequence). Trimming removed 3 bases from V and 1 base from J, with 6 bases in between. The CDR3 runs to 14 residues. The CDR3 reads CASSMFRNTGELFF. CDR3 nucleotide sequence: TGTGCCAGTAGTATGTTTCGGAACACCGGGGAGCTGTTTTTT.

This clonotype has a count of ten or more. The CDR3 sequence is CSAPGQGSGYTF. As DNA, the CDR3 is TGCAGTGCTCCGGGACAGGGAAGTGGCTACACCTTC. This sequence joins TRBV20-1 and TRBJ1-2; 9 bases are a match to TRBD1. The CDR3 runs to 12 residues. The junction had 5 bases not matched to a gene; V was cut back by 5 bases and J by 7 bases. Germline CDR1 and CDR2: DFQATT and SNEGSKA (reference sequence).

This clonotype was recorded at least ten times. This chain links TRBV20-1 with TRBJ1-1; 8 bases are a match to TRBD1. Germline CDR1 and CDR2: DFQATT and SNEGSKA (reference sequence). With V trimmed by 2 bases and J by 3 bases, 5 bases remained unmatched. The CDR3 is 14 amino acids. The CDR3 sequence: CSARPTQGDTEAFF. CDR3 nucleotide sequence: TGCAGTGCTAGACCAACACAGGGGGACACTGAAGCTTTCTTT.

Ten or more counts support this clonotype. J is TRBJ2-1 and V is TRBV29-1, with 8 nucleotides matching TRBD2. The V gene end was trimmed by 7 bases and the J gene end by 6 bases; junction bases not matched to a gene: 8. The CDR3 totals 13 residues. Germline V gene lookup returns CDR1 SQVTM and CDR2 ANQGSEA. Here the CDR3 DNA reads TGCAGCGGCGACAAAAGCGGGGGCAATGAGCAGTTCTTC. Protein: CSGDKSGGNEQFF.

The sample holds many counts of this clonotype. The rearrangement links TRBV30 to TRBJ2-3; weak D call: TRBD2 (6 bases). This CDR3 has 13 amino acids. Germline V lookup: CDR1 GTSNPN, CDR2 SVGIG (reference sequence). V was trimmed by 4 bases and J by 1 base, leaving 9 bases between them. The CDR3, as DNA: TGTGCCTGGACCTCGGGGGGCACAGATACGCAGTATTTT. Its translation is CAWTSGGTDTQYF.

This clonotype was seen only a few times. The chain uses TRBV5-1 and TRBJ1-4; D is uncertain. The CDR3 loop spans 16 amino acids. V lost 0 bases and J lost 0, with 9 bases in between. The germline V gene has CDR1 SGHRS and CDR2 YFSETQ. The CDR3 here is CASSLEGYATNEKLFF. The CDR3 DNA is TGCGCCAGCAGCTTGGAAGGCTATGCAACTAATGAAAAACTGTTTTTT.

This clonotype was detected ten times or more. This chain joins TRBV7-9 and TRBJ2-2; possible D gene TRBD2, 5 bases. Germline V gene sequence: CDR1 SEHNR, CDR2 FQNEAQ (reference sequence). V gave up 6 bases and J gave up 6 bases, with 8 bases separating them. This CDR3 region has 12 residues. As DNA, the CDR3 is TGTGCCAGCAGTCCGAGGGCCGGGGAGCTGTTTTTT. Translated: CASSPRAGELFF.

This clonotype was recorded many times. The rearrangement uses TRBV12-3 or TRBV12-4 and TRBJ1-3; D gene uncertain. The ends were cut back, 3 bases at V and 2 bases at J, with 5 bases in the middle. The CDR3 is 13 amino acids. This chain's CDR3 is CASSLDPGNTIYF. CDR3 sequence (DNA): TGTGCCAGCAGTTTGGACCCTGGAAACACCATATATTTT.

This clonotype was found many times. V usage is TRBV11-1 and J usage is TRBJ1-1; weak D call: TRBD1 (5 bases). The V end lost 5 bases, the J end lost 2 bases, and 12 bases lay between the germline ends. This CDR3 has 14 amino acids. Per the germline V gene, CDR1 is SGHAT and CDR2 is FQDESV (reference sequence). CDR3 sequence: CASSRGHRNTEAFF. The CDR3 DNA reads TGTGCCAGCAGCCGTGGACATAGAAACACTGAAGCTTTCTTT.

This clonotype occurred many times. The V call is TRBV4-1, the J call TRBJ2-7, with D uncertain. Between the trimmed V and J ends, which lost 0 bases and 0 bases, there was a span of 9 bases. Germline loops: CDR1 MGHRA, CDR2 YSYEKL. This CDR3 is 15 amino acids long. Here the CDR3 reads CASSQEEGSSYEQYF. As DNA, the CDR3 is TGCGCCAGCAGCCAAGAGGAAGGCAGCTCCTACGAGCAGTACTTC.

This clonotype was observed many times. The CDR3 DNA follows: TGTGCCAGCAGCTTAAAATCTAGCGGAGGGAGCACAGATACGCAGTATTTT. Its translation: CASSLKSSGGSTDTQYF. This chain connects TRBV11-2 to TRBJ2-3; 7 bases match TRBD2. Germline-derived CDR1 and CDR2 are SGHAT and FQNNGV. The length of the CDR3 is 17 residues. V was clipped by 2 bases and J by 0 bases; unmatched bases: 8.

This sequence joins TRBV20-1 and TRBJ1-5; 8 bases are a match to TRBD1. The CDR3 totals 14 residues. The junction had 8 bases not matched to a gene; V was cut back by 4 bases and J by 6 bases. Germline CDR1 and CDR2: DFQATT and SNEGSKA (reference sequence). CDR3 DNA sequence: TGCAGTGCTACCGGACAGGGCGATGCTCAGCCCCAGCATTTT. Translated: CSATGQGDAQPQHF.

There are many counts of this clonotype. J is TRBJ2-2 and V is TRBV12-3 or TRBV12-4, with 9 bases that match TRBD1. The CDR3 has 15 residues. V shed 6 bases, J shed 5 bases, and the junction held 7 bases outside the gene matches. Here the CDR3 DNA reads TGTGCCAGCAGGGCGGACAGGGGATTAACCGGGGAGCTGTTTTTT. It encodes CASRADRGLTGELFF.

This clonotype came up many times. The V and J genes are TRBV18 and TRBJ2-7; D gene ambiguous. The CDR3 length is 13 residues. Trimming cost V 3 bases and J 5 bases, with 11 bases left between them. Germline V CDR1 and CDR2: KGHSH, LQKENI. The CDR3 DNA reads TGTGCCAGCTCACCTCCATCCGAAAACGAGCAGTACTTC. Its protein is CASSPPSENEQYF.

Many counts were recorded for this clonotype. The chain is built from TRBV20-1 and TRBJ2-3; possibly TRBD1 for D (6 bases). The CDR3 covers 14 residues. Between the trimmed V and J ends, which lost 6 bases and 3 bases, there was a span of 16 bases. CDR1 is DFQATT and CDR2 is SNEGSKA in the germline V gene (reference sequence). The DNA of the CDR3 is TGCAGTGCAATCGGGACACTGGGAACAGATACGCAGTATTTT. It yields the protein CSAIGTLGTDTQYF.